This T cell receptor beta chain was identified during a study of T cell clonotyping in hematopoietic cell transplantation. Study-wide findings and caveats: Recipient TCR diversity dropped after transplant; expanded clonotypes rose from day 30 to 180.

The CDR3 spans 14 residues. V gave up 7 bases and J gave up 2 bases, with 14 bases separating them. Germline CDR1 is SNHLY and CDR2 is FYNNEI. Here immunoSEQ multiplex PCR was the method, and the copy in TCRdb shows in-frame clones only, minus some. The sample has 15,000 to 20,000 clones; less than 80% are singletons. Only a few counts were recorded for this clone. No antigen is known for it. The genes are TRBV2 and TRBJ1-1; no firm D call. The receptor comes from a woman aged 60-70 years in good health. Some clones in this sample may be carry-over from other donors' samples. Sequences were obtained from peripheral blood mononuclear cells. CDR3 protein: CASNRESRNTEAFF. Written as DNA, the CDR3 is TGTGCCAGCAATAGGGAGTCACGTAACACTGAAGCTTTCTTT.